The TCR beta chain described here comes from a study of shared clonotypes between healthy human individuals. What was sequenced on ten immunoSEQ deep assay plates was unsorted PBMC DNA. Clones were read by immunoSEQ multiplex PCR, and TCRdb kept only the in-frame ones, dropping some. The sample has about 490,000 clones; approximately 79% are singletons. The germline V and J ends were trimmed by 7 bases and 6 bases, with 11 bases remaining between them. Germline CDR1 SEHNR, CDR2 FQNEAQ (reference sequence). There are 12 residues in the CDR3. The source is a woman aged 40 to 50 in good health. Some clones in this sample may be carry-over from other donors' samples. The sequenced sample was PBMCs. The gene calls are TRBV7-9 and TRBJ2-3; the D is unclear. DNA of the CDR3: TGTGCCAGCACGATGAAGTCCGATACGCAGTATTTT. Its translation: CASTMKSDTQYF.